The present TCR beta chain was sequenced within a study of control samples from healthy donors and cancer patients (dated by TCRdb to 2018 to 2021). In the case of this clone: There is no known antigen for this receptor. The sample holds no much larger clone one base away, and base qualities are not on file.

CDR1 and CDR2 are drawn from the germline V gene: SGHRS, YFSETQ. Ends trimmed: V by 4 bases, J by 4 bases; bases unmatched to a gene: 8. Including the terminal cysteine and phenylalanine, the CDR3 comprises 15 residues. The only DNA kept is the CDR3, 45 bases in frame from the first base. The library relied on the immunoSEQ multiplex PCR assay. Sourced from immuneACCESS, this table was stored by TCRdb with only in-frame sequences that have V and J called. A share of the clones is absent; for the studies checked, an unresolved V gene accounts for under half, and the remainder has no known explanation. Recorded for this sample are about 160,000 clones; roughly 95% of them occurred a single time. Of the sample, about 0.94% is held by the ten largest clones.

Material: blood. The clonotype was recovered from a woman in her 30s in good health. The sequence is built from TRBV5-1 and TRBJ2-7; TRBD2 fits 10 bases in the junction. The CDR3: CASSPGSGGYYEQYF. The nucleotide sequence is given as TGCGCCAGCAGCCCGGGTAGCGGGGGGTATTACGAGCAGTACTTC.